One sample yielded the 19 T cell receptor beta chains listed below, sequenced in a study of human T cells and chemical hapten exposure (dated by TCRdb to about 2021). The protocol used for the library was 5' RACE. Reads for this sample came from an Illumina MiSeq. TCRdb itself trimmed the public reads at Q25 with fastp, ran MiXCR and retained productive beta chains. Entries are consolidated by CDR3 protein sequence, retaining the most common genes and DNA. The sample has roughly 110,000 distinct CDR3 sequences on record, around a fifth of them singletons. The ten top clones hold 2.5% to 3% of the sample. Total RNA was extracted from unfractionated whole blood collected in Tempus Blood RNA tubes. The receptors shown here come from a human donor in good health.

Only one count was recorded for this clonotype. The J gene is TRBJ2-3, the V gene TRBV5-1; 10 positions match TRBD1. The CDR3 runs to 16 residues. Unmatched junction bases numbered 6, after V lost 4 bases and J lost 1 base. The germline V gene has CDR1 SGHRS and CDR2 YFSETQ. The CDR3, as DNA: TGCGCCAGCAGCACCCTGGACAGGGGGGGCACAGATACGCAGTATTTT. Its translation: CASSTLDRGGTDTQYF. Filled out from reference TRBV5-1 and TRBJ2-3, the complete variable domain reads KAGVTQTPRYLIKTRGQQVTLSCSPISGHRSVSWYQQTPGQGLQFLFEYFSETQRNKGNFPGRFSGRQFSNSRSEMNVSTLELGDSALYLCASSTLDRGGTDTQYFGPGTRLTVL.

CDR3 amino acids: CASSLDRGDNQPQHF. The CDR3 coding sequence is TGTGCCAGCAGTCTGGACAGGGGTGACAATCAGCCCCAGCATTTT. The rearrangement uses TRBV6-7 and TRBJ1-5; 9 bases line up with TRBD1. TRBV6-7 is an ORF; its function is uncertain. There are 15 residues in the CDR3. The junction had 5 bases not matched to a gene; V was cut back by 5 bases and J by 3 bases.

In its sample, this clonotype was seen a few times. The chain uses TRBV3-1 and TRBJ2-1; D possibly uses TRBD1 or TRBD2 (5 bases each). This CDR3 has 16 amino acids. The V gene lost 0 bases and the J gene lost 10 bases, with 19 bases spanning the gap. Germline CDR1 and CDR2: LGHDT and YNNKEL (reference sequence). DNA of the CDR3: TGTGCCAGCAGCCAAGAGGGGCCTAGCTCCCACGGGGAGCAGTTCTTC. Amino acid sequence: CASSQEGPSSHGEQFF.

The sample holds a few counts of this clonotype. The gene calls are TRBV24-1 and TRBJ2-3; tentative D call: TRBD2 (5 bases). Germline lookup yields CDR1 KGHDR and CDR2 SFDVKD. Deletions cut 0 bases from V and 7 bases from J, with 19 bases between. This CDR3 spans 17 amino acids. CDR3: CATSDLRGSPSRNTQYF. DNA for the CDR3: TGTGCCACCAGTGATTTGCGGGGTTCTCCTAGCAGGAATACGCAGTATTTT.

V gene TRBV30 combines with J gene TRBJ1-5; weak D call: TRBD1 (6 bases). Trimming took off 0 bases at V and 5 bases at J, with 8 bases between the two ends. CDR3 length: 13 residues. Germline V gene lookup returns CDR1 GTSNPN and CDR2 SVGIG (reference sequence). The CDR3 region is CAWSVRGDQPQHF. DNA of the CDR3: TGTGCCTGGAGTGTAAGGGGGGATCAGCCCCAGCATTTT.

In this sample, this clonotype turned up a few times. The rearrangement links TRBV29-1 to TRBJ1-1, with D uncertain. The length of the CDR3 is 11 residues. V was shortened by 2 bases and J by 3 bases, with 4 bases between the two germline ends. Germline CDR1 SQVTM, CDR2 ANQGSEA. CDR3 region: CSVERDTEAFF. CDR3 bases: TGCAGCGTTGAAAGGGACACTGAAGCTTTCTTT.

In its sample, this clonotype was seen a few times. The CDR3 DNA reads TGTGCCAGCAGCCACGGGGGGACTAGCCCACTAAGGGATACGCAGTATTTT. Its protein product is CASSHGGTSPLRDTQYF. V and J are TRBV12-3 or TRBV12-4 and TRBJ2-3, with 9 bases matching TRBD2. J gave up 6 bases and V 6 bases, and 16 bases lay outside the gene matches. CDR3 length: 17 amino acids.

The table lists this clonotype with a count of one. CDR3 loop: CASSEARDWRRDSNQPQHF. CDR3 nucleotide sequence: TGTGCCAGCAGTGAAGCGCGAGACTGGCGACGGGATAGCAATCAGCCCCAGCATTTT. This sequence joins TRBV2 and TRBJ1-5; D gene unclear. The CDR3 consists of 19 residues. Germline loops: CDR1 SNHLY, CDR2 FYNNEI. V lost 0 bases and J lost 0, with 18 bases in between.

This clonotype was recorded a few times. The chain couples TRBV5-4 to TRBJ1-1; 7 bases fit TRBD1. The trim removed 3 bases at V and 2 bases at J, leaving 7 bases unmatched. Germline CDR1 reads SGHNT; CDR2 reads YYREEE (reference sequence). The CDR3 is 15 amino acids. CDR3 in DNA: TGTGCCAGCAGCTCCGGACAGGCCGCAAACACTGAAGCTTTCTTT. Translation: CASSSGQAANTEAFF.

This clonotype was seen more than once but under ten times. The J gene is TRBJ1-6, the V gene TRBV11-2, with 8 nucleotides matching TRBD1. Germline V gives CDR1 SGHAT, CDR2 FQNNGV. Trimming at V came to 6 bases and at J to 7 bases, leaving 14 bases not matched to a gene. There are 17 residues in the CDR3. Here the CDR3 reads CASRVGQGGFRNSPLHF. The CDR3 bases are TGTGCCAGCAGGGTAGGACAGGGAGGTTTTAGGAATTCACCCCTCCACTTT. The full variable domain, completed using reference TRBV11-2 and TRBJ1-6, is EAGVAQSPRYKIIEKRQSVAFWCNPISGHATLYWYQQILGQGPKLLIQFQNNGVVDDSQLPKDRFSAERLKGVDSTLKIQPAKLEDSAVYLCASRVGQGGFRNSPLHFGNGTRLTVT.

This clonotype was seen a few times. The V gene is TRBV4-1, the J gene TRBJ1-1; D is unclear. There are 14 residues in the CDR3. V was clipped by 3 bases and J by 2 bases, with 10 bases between them. Germline loops: CDR1 MGHRA, CDR2 YSYEKL. The CDR3 bases are TGCGCCAGCAGCCACATCCCCCGTAACACTGAAGCTTTCTTT. Protein product: CASSHIPRNTEAFF.

The CDR3 sequence is CASSLFGSAGTDTQYF. The CDR3 region has the DNA TGTGCCAGCAGCTTGTTTGGGAGTGCGGGCACAGATACGCAGTATTTT. V usage is TRBV5-6 and J usage is TRBJ2-3; D possibly corresponds to TRBD2 (5 bases). The V end was cut by 1 base, the J end by 1 base, with 13 bases between. Germline CDR1 is SGHDT and CDR2 is YYEEEE. The CDR3 is 16 residues long.

The V and J genes are TRBV3-1 and TRBJ2-1; 8 bases fit TRBD1. The junction had 5 bases not matched to a gene; V was cut back by 5 bases and J by 2 bases. The CDR3 contains 15 residues. Germline loops: CDR1 LGHDT, CDR2 YNNKEL (reference sequence). CDR3 in DNA: TGTGCCAGCAGCACCCGGACAGGGACCTACAATGAGCAGTTCTTC. It yields the protein CASSTRTGTYNEQFF.

This clonotype was counted a few times. V is TRBV12-3 or TRBV12-4 and J is TRBJ2-1; TRBD2 is a possible D gene (6 bases). V lost 6 bases and J 5 bases, leaving 17 bases between the germline ends. The CDR3 runs 15 residues. Here the CDR3 reads CASSRPRLGHNEQFF. DNA of the CDR3: TGTGCCAGCAGCCGACCCAGACTAGGGCACAATGAGCAGTTCTTC.

V gene TRBV3-1 combines with J gene TRBJ2-3; 11 bases fit TRBD2. CDR3 length equals 18 residues. Per the germline V gene, CDR1 is LGHDT and CDR2 is YNNKEL (reference sequence). With 0 bases clipped from V and 0 bases from J, the junction kept 5 bases outside the gene matches. The CDR3 sequence is CASSQEASGRSSTDTQYF. CDR3 in DNA: TGTGCCAGCAGCCAAGAGGCTAGCGGGAGGTCCAGCACAGATACGCAGTATTTT.

The V and J genes are TRBV2 and TRBJ2-6; D is perhaps TRBD2 (6 bases). The V gene lost 6 bases and the J gene lost 4 bases, with 10 bases spanning the gap. This CDR3 is 14 amino acids long. Germline V gene data show CDR1 as SNHLY and CDR2 as FYNNEI. As DNA, the CDR3 is TGTGCCAGCAGGGAGGGATCCGGGGCCAACGTCCTGACTTTC. This encodes CASREGSGANVLTF.

Many counts were recorded for this clonotype. The chain combines TRBV29-1 with TRBJ1-4, with a possible D match to TRBD1 (6 bases). The length of the CDR3 is 13 residues. Germline CDR1 reads SQVTM; CDR2 reads ANQGSEA. Trimming removed 7 bases at V and 3 bases at J, with 12 bases between. The CDR3 here is CSAEQGANEKLFF. For the CDR3, the DNA is TGCAGCGCCGAACAGGGTGCTAATGAAAAACTGTTTTTT.

The chain has TRBV11-2 and TRBJ1-1; the D is unclear. Germline V gene lookup returns CDR1 SGHAT and CDR2 FQNNGV. V was shortened by 5 bases and J by 4 bases, with 14 bases between the two germline ends. The CDR3 loop spans 14 amino acids. This CDR3 is CASSTSPSGTEAFF. The CDR3 region has the DNA TGTGCCAGCAGCACTTCACCTTCCGGCACTGAAGCTTTCTTT. The complete variable domain, with remaining parts taken from reference TRBV11-2 and TRBJ1-1, reads EAGVAQSPRYKIIEKRQSVAFWCNPISGHATLYWYQQILGQGPKLLIQFQNNGVVDDSQLPKDRFSAERLKGVDSTLKIQPAKLEDSAVYLCASSTSPSGTEAFFGQGTRLTVV.

This chain uses TRBV9 with TRBJ2-1; D unresolved. The CDR3 has 16 amino acids. Germline CDR1 SGDLS, CDR2 YYNGEE. V lost 4 bases, J lost 0 bases, and 14 bases lay in between. This CDR3 is CASSPLDPSSYNEQFF. As DNA, the CDR3 is TGTGCCAGCAGCCCTCTGGACCCCAGCTCCTACAATGAGCAGTTCTTC.